These T cell receptor beta chains were read from a single sample in a study of T-cell reconstitution after alpha-beta-depleted transplantation in children. TCRdb re-derived calls from the PCR reads in MiXCR, one entry per CDR3 protein. The repertoire holds approximately 520,000 distinct CDR3 sequences, with 11% as singletons. The starting material was PBMCs, mostly from graft donor cells, obtained 180 days after TCRalphabeta/CD19-depleted stem cell transplant. These receptors all come from a female patient aged 2-9 years who had a stem cell transplant for aplastic anemia, so the T cells may come from the graft donor. Both conserved end residues are part of each CDR3. A D gene is named only where the DNA matches it firmly. Only some rows state a clone size, as once, few, many or a class for expanded clones.

D gene: -; J gene: TRBJ1-2; clone size: -; V gene: TRBV18; CDR3 protein: CASSPGINYGYTF; CDR3 DNA: TGTGCCAGCTCACCAGGGATTAACTATGGCTACACCTTC
D gene: TRBD1; J gene: TRBJ2-2; clone size: few; V gene: TRBV5-6; CDR3 protein: CASSWGQGITGELFF; CDR3 DNA: TGTGCCAGCAGCTGGGGACAGGGGATCACCGGGGAGCTGTTTTTT
D gene: -; J gene: TRBJ1-3; clone size: few; V gene: TRBV20-1; CDR3 protein: CSAPGTLSSGNTIYF; CDR3 DNA: TGCAGTGCTCCCGGGACACTCAGCTCTGGAAACACCATATATTTT
D gene: -; J gene: TRBJ2-2; clone size: few; V gene: TRBV6-2/TRBV6-3; CDR3 protein: CASSWPFRRGNTGELFF; CDR3 DNA: TGTGCCAGCAGTTGGCCCTTTCGGCGCGGAAACACCGGGGAGCTGTTTTTT
D gene: -; J gene: TRBJ1-6; clone size: few; V gene: TRBV18; CDR3 protein: CASESLNSPLHF; CDR3 DNA: TGTGCCAGCGAATCTCTGAATTCACCCCTCCACTTT
D gene: -; J gene: TRBJ2-3; clone size: few; V gene: TRBV10-3; CDR3 protein: CAISRDSSSTDTQYF; CDR3 DNA: TGTGCCATCAGCCGGGACTCTTCTAGCACAGATACGCAGTATTTT
D gene: -; J gene: TRBJ1-6; clone size: -; V gene: TRBV5-1; CDR3 protein: CASSARGGSSPLHF; CDR3 DNA: TGCGCCAGCAGCGCTAGGGGGGGCAGTTCACCCCTCCACTTT
D gene: -; J gene: TRBJ1-5; clone size: -; V gene: TRBV19; CDR3 protein: CASREDSNQPQHF; CDR3 DNA: TGTGCCAGTAGGGAGGATAGCAATCAGCCCCAGCATTTT
D gene: -; J gene: TRBJ1-4; clone size: few; V gene: TRBV14; CDR3 protein: CASSQDWGPRLTNEKLFF; CDR3 DNA: TGTGCCAGCAGCCAAGATTGGGGCCCCCGTTTGACTAATGAAAAACTGTTTTTT
D gene: -; J gene: TRBJ1-1; clone size: few; V gene: TRBV7-9; CDR3 protein: CASSSGKTEAFF; CDR3 DNA: TGTGCCAGCAGCTCGGGGAAAACTGAAGCTTTCTTT
D gene: TRBD1; J gene: TRBJ2-7; clone size: -; V gene: TRBV5-1; CDR3 protein: CASSAYSPGQGPYGQYF; CDR3 DNA: TGCGCCAGCAGCGCCTACTCTCCGGGACAGGGGCCCTACGGGCAGTACTTC
D gene: TRBD2; J gene: TRBJ2-1; clone size: few; V gene: TRBV5-6; CDR3 protein: CASSPGLAGGLFNEQFF; CDR3 DNA: TGTGCCAGCAGCCCGGGACTAGCGGGAGGGCTTTTCAATGAGCAGTTCTTC